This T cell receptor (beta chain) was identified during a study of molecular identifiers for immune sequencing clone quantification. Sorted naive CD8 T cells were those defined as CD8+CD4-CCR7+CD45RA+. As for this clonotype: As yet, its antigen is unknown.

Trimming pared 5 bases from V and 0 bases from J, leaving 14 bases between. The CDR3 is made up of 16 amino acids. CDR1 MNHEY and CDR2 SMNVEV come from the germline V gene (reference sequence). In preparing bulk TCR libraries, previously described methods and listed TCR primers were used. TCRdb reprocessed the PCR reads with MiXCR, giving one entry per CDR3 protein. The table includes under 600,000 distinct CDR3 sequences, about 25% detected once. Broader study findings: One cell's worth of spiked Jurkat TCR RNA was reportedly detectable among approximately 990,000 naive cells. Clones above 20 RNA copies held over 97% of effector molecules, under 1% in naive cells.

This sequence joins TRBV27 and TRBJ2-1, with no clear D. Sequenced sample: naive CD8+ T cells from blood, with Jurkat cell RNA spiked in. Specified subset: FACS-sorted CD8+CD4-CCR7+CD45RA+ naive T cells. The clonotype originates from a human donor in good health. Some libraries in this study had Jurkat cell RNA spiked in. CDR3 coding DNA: TGTGCCAGCAGTCTCGACCGAAGATACTCCTACAATGAGCAGTTCTTC. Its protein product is CASSLDRRYSYNEQFF.